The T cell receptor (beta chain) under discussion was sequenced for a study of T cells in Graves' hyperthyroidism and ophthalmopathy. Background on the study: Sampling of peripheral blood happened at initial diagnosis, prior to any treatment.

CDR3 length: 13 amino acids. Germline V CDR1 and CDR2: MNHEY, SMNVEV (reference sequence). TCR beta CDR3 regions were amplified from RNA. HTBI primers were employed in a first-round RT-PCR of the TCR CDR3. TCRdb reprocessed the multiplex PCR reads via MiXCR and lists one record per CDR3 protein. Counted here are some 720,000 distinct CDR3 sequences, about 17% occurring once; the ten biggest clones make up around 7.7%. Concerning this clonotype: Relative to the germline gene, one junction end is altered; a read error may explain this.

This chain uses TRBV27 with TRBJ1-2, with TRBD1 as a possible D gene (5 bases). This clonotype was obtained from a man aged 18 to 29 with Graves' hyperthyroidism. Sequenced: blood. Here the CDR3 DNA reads TGTACCAGCAGCCAGACAGTTAACTATGGCTACACCTTC. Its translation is CTSSQTVNYGYTF.